This T cell receptor beta chain is drawn from a study of blood T cell repertoires in COVID-19. Study-level information: The United States, Italy and Spain were the sources of the acute and convalescent COVID-19 samples. The analysed material was cDNA or gDNA that came from T cells, B-cell-depleted T cells, or PBMCs.

The CDR3 is 16 amino acids. Germline CDR1 and CDR2: LNHNV and YYDKDF (reference sequence). Germline trimming cut 3 bases from V and 4 bases from J; bases unmatched to any gene: 4. In the source study's methods: Reference gene primer amplification gave nucleated cell count estimates. Only in-frame clones appear in the TCRdb table, and some are missing; sequencing was by immunoSEQ multiplex PCR. The V and J calls and the clone size are those of that table, but D and trimming were determined from the DNA. The top ten clones hold approximately 2.9% of a sample with around 62,000 clones, approximately 93% of them seen once.

V and J are TRBV15 and TRBJ2-5; 14 nucleotides match TRBD2. The sequence derives from a man in his 70s with active COVID-19. The sample taken for sequencing was peripheral blood. The CDR3 DNA reads TGTGCCACCAGCAGGTCCGGGACTAGCGGGAGAGAGACCCAGTACTTC. Encoded protein: CATSRSGTSGRETQYF.